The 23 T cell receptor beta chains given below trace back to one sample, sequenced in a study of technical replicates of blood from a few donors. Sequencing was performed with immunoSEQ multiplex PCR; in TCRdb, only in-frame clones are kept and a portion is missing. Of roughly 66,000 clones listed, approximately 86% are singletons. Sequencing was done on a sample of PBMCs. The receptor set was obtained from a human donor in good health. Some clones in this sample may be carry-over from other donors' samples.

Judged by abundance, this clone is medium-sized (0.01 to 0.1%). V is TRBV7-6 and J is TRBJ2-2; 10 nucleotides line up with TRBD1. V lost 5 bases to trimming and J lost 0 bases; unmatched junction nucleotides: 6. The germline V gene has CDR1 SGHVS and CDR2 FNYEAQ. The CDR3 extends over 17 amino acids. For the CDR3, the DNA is TGTGCCAGCAGCACGGACAGGGGGTGGTCGAACACCGGGGAGCTGTTTTTT. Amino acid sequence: CASSTDRGWSNTGELFF.

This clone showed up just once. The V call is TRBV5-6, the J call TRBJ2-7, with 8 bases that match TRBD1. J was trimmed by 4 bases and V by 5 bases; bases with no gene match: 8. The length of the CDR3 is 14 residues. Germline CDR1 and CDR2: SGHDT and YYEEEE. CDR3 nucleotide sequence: TGTGCCAGCAGGCCCGGGACAGGTTTTTACGAGCAGTACTTC. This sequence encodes CASRPGTGFYEQYF.

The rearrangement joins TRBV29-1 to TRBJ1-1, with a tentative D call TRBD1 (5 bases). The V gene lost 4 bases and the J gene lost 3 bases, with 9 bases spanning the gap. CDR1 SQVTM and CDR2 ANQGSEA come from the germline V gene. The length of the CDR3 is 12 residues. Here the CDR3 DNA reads TGCAGCGTTGCGACGGGGGACACTGAAGCTTTCTTT. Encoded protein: CSVATGDTEAFF.

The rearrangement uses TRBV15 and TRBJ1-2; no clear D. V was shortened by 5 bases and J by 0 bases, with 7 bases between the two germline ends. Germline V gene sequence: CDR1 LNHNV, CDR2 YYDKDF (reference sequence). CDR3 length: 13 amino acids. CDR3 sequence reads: CATSGGANYGYTF. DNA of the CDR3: TGTGCCACCAGCGGTGGAGCTAACTATGGCTACACCTTC.

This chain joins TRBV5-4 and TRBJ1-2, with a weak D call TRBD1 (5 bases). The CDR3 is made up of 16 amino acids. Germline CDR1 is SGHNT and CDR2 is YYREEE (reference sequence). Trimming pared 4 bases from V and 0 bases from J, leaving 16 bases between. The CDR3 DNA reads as TGTGCCAGCAGCACACCGGGACTAGCCTCTAACTATGGCTACACCTTC. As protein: CASSTPGLASNYGYTF.

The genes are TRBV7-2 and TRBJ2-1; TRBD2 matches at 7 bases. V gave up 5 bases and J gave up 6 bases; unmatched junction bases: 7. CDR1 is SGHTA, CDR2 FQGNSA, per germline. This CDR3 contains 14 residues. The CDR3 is CASSKRRELNEQFF. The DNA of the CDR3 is TGTGCCAGCAGCAAGAGGCGGGAGCTCAATGAGCAGTTCTTC.

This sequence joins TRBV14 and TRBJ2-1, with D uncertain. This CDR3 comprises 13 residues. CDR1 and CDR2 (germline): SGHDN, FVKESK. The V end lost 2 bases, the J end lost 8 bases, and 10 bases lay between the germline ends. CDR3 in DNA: TGTGCCAGCAGCCAACACCTGAGGTATGAGCAGTTCTTC. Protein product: CASSQHLRYEQFF.

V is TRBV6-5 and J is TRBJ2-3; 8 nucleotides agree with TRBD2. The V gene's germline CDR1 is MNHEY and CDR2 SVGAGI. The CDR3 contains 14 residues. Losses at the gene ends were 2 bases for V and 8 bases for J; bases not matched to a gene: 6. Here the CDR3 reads CASSYGTSPSTQYF. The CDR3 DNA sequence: TGTGCCAGCAGTTACGGGACTAGTCCCTCTACGCAGTATTTT.

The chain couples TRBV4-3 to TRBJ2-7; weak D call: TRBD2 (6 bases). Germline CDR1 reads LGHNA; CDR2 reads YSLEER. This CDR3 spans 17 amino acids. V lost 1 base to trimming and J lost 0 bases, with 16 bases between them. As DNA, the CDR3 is TGCGCCAGCAGCCAAGGATTACGGGGGTCGAGCTCCTACGAGCAGTACTTC. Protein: CASSQGLRGSSSYEQYF.

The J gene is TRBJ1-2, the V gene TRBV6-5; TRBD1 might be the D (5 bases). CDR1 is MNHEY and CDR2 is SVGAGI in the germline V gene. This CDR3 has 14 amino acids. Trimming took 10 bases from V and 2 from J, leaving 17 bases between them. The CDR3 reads CATINAGGNYGYTF. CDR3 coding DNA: TGTGCCACCATTAATGCGGGGGGAAACTATGGCTACACCTTC.

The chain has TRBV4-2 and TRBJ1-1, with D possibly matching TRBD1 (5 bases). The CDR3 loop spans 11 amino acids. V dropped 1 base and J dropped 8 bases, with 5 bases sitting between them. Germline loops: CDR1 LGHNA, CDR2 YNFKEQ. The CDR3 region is CASSQGQEAFF. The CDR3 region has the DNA TGTGCCAGCAGCCAAGGACAGGAAGCTTTCTTT.

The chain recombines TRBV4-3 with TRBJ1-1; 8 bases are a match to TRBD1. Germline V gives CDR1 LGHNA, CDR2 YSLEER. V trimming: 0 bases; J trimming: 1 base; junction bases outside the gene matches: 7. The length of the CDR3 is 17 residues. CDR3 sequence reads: CASSQDLRGRGNTEAFF. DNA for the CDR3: TGCGCCAGCAGCCAAGATCTCAGGGGGCGAGGGAACACTGAAGCTTTCTTT.

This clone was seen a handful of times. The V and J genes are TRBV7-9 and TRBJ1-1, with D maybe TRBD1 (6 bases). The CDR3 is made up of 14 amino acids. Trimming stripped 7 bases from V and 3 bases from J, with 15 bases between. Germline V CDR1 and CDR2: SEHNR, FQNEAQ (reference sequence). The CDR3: CASTWGGGYTEAFF. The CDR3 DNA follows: TGTGCCAGCACTTGGGGAGGGGGATACACTGAAGCTTTCTTT. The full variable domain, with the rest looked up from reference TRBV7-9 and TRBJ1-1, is DTGVSQNPRHKITKRGQNVTFRCDPISEHNRLYWYRQTLGQGPEFLTYFQNEAQLEKSRLLSDRFSAERPKGSFSTLEIQRTEQGDSAMYLCASTWGGGYTEAFFGQGTRLTVV.

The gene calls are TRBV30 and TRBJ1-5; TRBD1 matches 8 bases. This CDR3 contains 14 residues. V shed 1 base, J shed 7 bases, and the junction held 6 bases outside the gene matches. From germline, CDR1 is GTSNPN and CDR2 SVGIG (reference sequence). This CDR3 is CAWSAFSGGQPQHF. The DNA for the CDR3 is TGTGCCTGGAGTGCCTTTTCAGGGGGCCAGCCCCAGCATTTT.

The CDR3 nucleotides are TGTGCCAGCAGCTTACACAGAAGCCAAGAGACCCAGTACTTC. Protein product: CASSLHRSQETQYF. This rearrangement joins TRBV7-9 to TRBJ2-5; D is undetermined. This CDR3 contains 14 residues. V was cut by 2 bases and J by 1 base, with 8 bases left in between. CDR1 SEHNR and CDR2 FQNEAQ come from the germline V gene (reference sequence).

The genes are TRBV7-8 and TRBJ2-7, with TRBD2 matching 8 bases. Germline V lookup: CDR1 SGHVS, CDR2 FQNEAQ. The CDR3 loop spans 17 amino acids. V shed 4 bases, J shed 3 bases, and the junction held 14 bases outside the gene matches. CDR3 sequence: CASSSRGGDSPRYEQYF. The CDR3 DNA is TGTGCCAGCAGCTCCCGGGGGGGGGACTCACCGCGCTACGAGCAGTACTTC.

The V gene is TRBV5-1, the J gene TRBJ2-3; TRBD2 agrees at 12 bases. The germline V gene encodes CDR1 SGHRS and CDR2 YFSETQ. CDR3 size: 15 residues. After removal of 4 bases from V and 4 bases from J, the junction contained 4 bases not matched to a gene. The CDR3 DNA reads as TGCGCCAGCAGCCGGGGACTAGCGGGTGCAGATACGCAGTATTTT. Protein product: CASSRGLAGADTQYF.

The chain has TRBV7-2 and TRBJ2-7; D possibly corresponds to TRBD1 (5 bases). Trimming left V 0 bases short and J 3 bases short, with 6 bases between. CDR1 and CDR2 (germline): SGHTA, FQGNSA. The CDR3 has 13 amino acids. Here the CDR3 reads CASSLAQGYEQYF. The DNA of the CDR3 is TGTGCCAGCAGCTTAGCCCAGGGCTACGAGCAGTACTTC.

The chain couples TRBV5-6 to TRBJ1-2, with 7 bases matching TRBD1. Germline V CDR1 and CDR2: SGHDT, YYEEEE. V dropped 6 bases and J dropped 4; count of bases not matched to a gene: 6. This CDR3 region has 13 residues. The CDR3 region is CASNDRVGYGYTF. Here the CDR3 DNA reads TGTGCCAGCAACGACAGGGTCGGCTATGGCTACACCTTC.

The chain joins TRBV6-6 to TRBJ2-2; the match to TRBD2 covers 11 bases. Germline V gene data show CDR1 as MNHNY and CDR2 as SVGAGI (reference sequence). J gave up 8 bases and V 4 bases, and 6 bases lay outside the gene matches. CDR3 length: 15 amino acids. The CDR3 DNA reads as TGTGCCAGCAGTTCCCTAGCGGGAGGTAAAGGGGAGCTGTTTTTT. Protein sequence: CASSSLAGGKGELFF.

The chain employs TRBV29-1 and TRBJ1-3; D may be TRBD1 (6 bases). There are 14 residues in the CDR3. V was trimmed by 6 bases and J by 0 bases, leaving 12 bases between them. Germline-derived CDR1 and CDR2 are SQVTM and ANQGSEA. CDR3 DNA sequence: TGCAGCGTCCTACAGGACAGCTCTGGAAACACCATATATTTT. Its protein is CSVLQDSSGNTIYF. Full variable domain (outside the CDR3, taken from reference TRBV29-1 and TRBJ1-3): SAVISQKPSRDICQRGTSLTIQCQVDSQVTMMFWYRQQPGQSLTLIATANQGSEATYESGFVIDKFPISRPNLTFSTLTVSNMSPEDSSIYLCSVLQDSSGNTIYFGEGSWLTVV.

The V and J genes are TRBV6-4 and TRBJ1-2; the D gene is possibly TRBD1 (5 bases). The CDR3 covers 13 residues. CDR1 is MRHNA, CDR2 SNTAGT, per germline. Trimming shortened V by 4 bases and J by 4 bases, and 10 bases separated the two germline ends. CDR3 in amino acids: CASSVGGSYGYTF. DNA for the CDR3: TGTGCCAGCAGTGTCGGGGGATCCTATGGCTACACCTTC.

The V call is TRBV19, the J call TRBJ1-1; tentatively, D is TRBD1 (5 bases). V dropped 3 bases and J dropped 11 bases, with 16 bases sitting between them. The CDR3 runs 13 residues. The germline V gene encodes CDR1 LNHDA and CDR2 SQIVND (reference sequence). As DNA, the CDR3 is TGTGCCAGTAGTATTAGTCTGGGTAAGGGGGCTTTCTTT. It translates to CASSISLGKGAFF.